These 8 T cell receptor beta chains originate from one sample sequenced in a study of spatial heterogeneity in lung cancer. Documented time point: sample taken at primary tumor resection. The sequenced material consisted of unsorted whole RNA from tumor, nontumor lung or frozen PBMC. MiXCR was run by TCRdb on the 5' RACE reads, yielding one entry per CDR3 protein. Here the sample spans 12,000 or so distinct CDR3 sequences, around an eighth being singletons. The sample here was PBMCs, taken at surgery. Receptors originate from a female donor with early-stage non-small cell lung cancer.

This clonotype was detected ten times or more. The chain combines TRBV19 with TRBJ2-5; TRBD1 aligns across 9 bases. The CDR3 length is 16 residues. The V gene end was trimmed by 4 bases and the J gene end by 6 bases; junction bases not matched to a gene: 12. Germline V gene sequence: CDR1 LNHDA, CDR2 SQIVND (reference sequence). The CDR3 here is CASSTGTGIGQKTQYF. The CDR3 region has the DNA TGTGCCAGTAGTACCGGGACAGGGATTGGACAAAAGACCCAGTACTTC.

This clonotype was seen at least ten times. This sequence joins TRBV2 and TRBJ2-2; D remains ambiguous. This CDR3 spans 13 amino acids. CDR1 and CDR2 from the germline V gene are SNHLY and FYNNEI. Trimming took off 6 bases at V and 6 bases at J, with 11 bases between the two ends. CDR3 amino acids: CASRGDVPGELFF. DNA for the CDR3: TGTGCCAGCAGGGGTGACGTTCCCGGGGAGCTGTTTTTT.

By share, this clonotype counts as medium-sized. This chain connects TRBV10-1 to TRBJ2-7; possibly TRBD2 for D (6 bases). The CDR3 is made up of 11 amino acids. Trimming cost V 11 bases and J 4 bases, with 12 bases left between them. From germline, CDR1 is WNHNN and CDR2 SYGVQD (reference sequence). CDR3 nucleotides: TGCGCCGGCGGGGTAGGGTACGAGCAGTACTTC. This codes for CAGGVGYEQYF.

Within the sample, this clonotype is medium-sized. This rearrangement joins TRBV20-1 to TRBJ2-5; 9 bases fit TRBD1. Germline-derived CDR1 and CDR2 are DFQATT and SNEGSKA (reference sequence). The CDR3 spans 14 residues. J was trimmed by 2 bases and V by 3 bases; bases with no gene match: 4. The CDR3 reads CSASGGTGQETQYF. CDR3 DNA: TGCAGTGCTAGCGGCGGGACAGGGCAAGAGACCCAGTACTTC.

V usage is TRBV6-1 and J usage is TRBJ1-6; D is perhaps TRBD1 (5 bases). CDR3 length equals 13 residues. V lost 6 bases and J lost 7, with 10 bases in between. Germline V gives CDR1 MNHNS, CDR2 SASEGT. The CDR3 DNA reads TGTGCCAGCAGCATCGGGGGGAATTCACCCCTCCACTTT. This codes for CASSIGGNSPLHF.

In this sample, this clonotype is medium-sized. The rearrangement uses TRBV3-1 and TRBJ2-1, with 14 bases that match TRBD2. The CDR3 consists of 16 residues. J lost 3 bases, V lost 5 bases, and 3 bases had no gene match. The germline gives CDR1 LGHDT, CDR2 YNNKEL (reference sequence). The CDR3: CASSAGTSGGYNEQFF. CDR3 DNA: TGTGCCAGCAGCGCCGGGACTAGCGGGGGCTACAATGAGCAGTTCTTC.

This clonotype was observed at least ten times. The chain recombines TRBV30 with TRBJ2-1; the D gene is possibly TRBD2 (6 bases). Per the germline V gene, CDR1 is GTSNPN and CDR2 is SVGIG (reference sequence). CDR3 length: 15 amino acids. Trimming left V 2 bases short and J 2 bases short, with 13 bases between. CDR3 DNA sequence: TGTGCCTGGAGTTTCGGTAGCGGTGCCTACAATGAGCAGTTCTTC. Amino acids: CAWSFGSGAYNEQFF.

In its sample, this clonotype was seen many times. V usage is TRBV6-1 and J usage is TRBJ1-5; 7 bases agree with TRBD1. V shed 1 base, J shed 6 bases, and the junction held 6 bases outside the gene matches. Germline CDR1 reads MNHNS; CDR2 reads SASEGT. This CDR3 contains 15 residues. CDR3 DNA: TGTGCCAGCAGTGAAGTCGCAGGGGGAATTCAGCCCCAGCATTTT. This translates into CASSEVAGGIQPQHF.